One sample yielded the 23 T cell receptor beta chains listed below, sequenced in a study of blood T cell repertoires in COVID-19. Measured with immunoSEQ multiplex PCR; TCRdb has only the in-frame clones, and not every one. The table lists roughly 40,000 clones, 79% of them singletons. Source material: peripheral blood. The receptors here all came from a man between 65 and 79 years old with acute or convalescent COVID-19.

The chain is built from TRBV18 and TRBJ2-7; a weak D match, TRBD2 (5 bases). CDR3 size: 11 residues. V was clipped by 4 bases and J by 6 bases, with 7 bases between them. CDR1 is KGHSH, CDR2 LQKENI, per germline. The CDR3 DNA follows: TGTGCCAGCTCACGGGAGACCGAGCAGTACTTC. Protein sequence: CASSRETEQYF.

The gene calls are TRBV27 and TRBJ2-7; 8 bases match TRBD1. This CDR3 comprises 13 residues. V lost 1 base to trimming and J lost 7 bases; unmatched junction nucleotides: 3. The germline CDR1 and CDR2 sequences are MNHEY and SMNVEV (reference sequence). The CDR3 DNA follows: TGTGCCAGCAGTTTATTTGACAGGGGAGAGCAGTACTTC. The encoded protein is CASSLFDRGEQYF.

This clone was counted a single time. V and J are TRBV4-1 and TRBJ2-1; 7 bases agree with TRBD2. V was pared by 3 bases and J by 7 bases, with 15 bases of the junction left unmatched. Germline CDR1 reads MGHRA; CDR2 reads YSYEKL. CDR3 length: 17 residues. CDR3 coding DNA: TGCGCCAGCAGCCAGCGGCGGGGGACCCCTAGGGGAAATGAGCAGTTCTTC. Translating gives CASSQRRGTPRGNEQFF.

This rearrangement joins TRBV7-9 to TRBJ1-4; D not certain. The V end was cut by 1 base, the J end by 6 bases, with 9 bases between. Germline CDR1 and CDR2: SEHNR and FQNEAQ (reference sequence). The CDR3 totals 14 residues. The CDR3 nucleotides read TGTGCCAGCAGCTTAGACTCGGGGTATGAAAAACTGTTTTTT. Protein: CASSLDSGYEKLFF.

This chain uses TRBV2 with TRBJ2-2, with 13 bases matching TRBD2. J was trimmed by 1 base and V by 7 bases; bases with no gene match: 9. The CDR3 length is 18 residues. Germline assignment: CDR1 SNHLY and CDR2 FYNNEI. The CDR3 protein is CASKRTSGSPVNTGELFF. CDR3 bases: TGTGCCAGCAAAAGGACTAGCGGGAGCCCCGTGAACACCGGGGAGCTGTTTTTT.

The chain couples TRBV5-4 to TRBJ2-2, with TRBD2 matching 7 bases. Germline trimming cut 2 bases from V and 8 bases from J; bases unmatched to any gene: 0. The CDR3 runs to 12 residues. Germline values: CDR1 SGHNT, CDR2 YYREEE (reference sequence). The CDR3 bases are TGTGCCAGCAGCTTAGCGGGAGGGGAGCTGTTTTTT. This codes for CASSLAGGELFF. Variable domain in full (rest from reference TRBV5-4 and TRBJ2-2): ETGVTQSPTHLIKTRGQQVTLRCSSQSGHNTVSWYQQALGQGPQFIFQYYREEENGRGNFPPRFSGLQFPNYSSELNVNALELDDSALYLCASSLAGGELFFGEGSRLTVL.

In this sample, this clone turned up a few times. V is TRBV3-1 (or the pseudogene TRBV3-2) and J is TRBJ1-1, with a weak D call TRBD1 (6 bases). Germline CDR1 reads LGHDT; CDR2 reads YNNKEL (reference sequence). V lost 7 bases and J 4 bases, leaving 16 bases between the germline ends. CDR3 length: 14 amino acids. CDR3 loop: CASNGLGARTEAFF. The CDR3 DNA is TGTGCCAGCAACGGTCTGGGGGCGCGCACTGAAGCTTTCTTT.

The chain is built from TRBV12-5 and TRBJ1-4, with 9 bases matching TRBD1. The CDR3 is made up of 20 amino acids. Germline CDR1 reads LGHNT; CDR2 reads FRNRAP. Losses at the gene ends were 4 bases for V and 0 bases for J; bases not matched to a gene: 15. The chain's CDR3 is CASGSSILLTGGATNEKLFF. DNA of the CDR3: TGTGCTAGTGGTTCATCCATATTACTGACAGGGGGAGCAACTAATGAAAAACTGTTTTTT.

The chain links TRBV28 to TRBJ1-2; D perhaps matches TRBD1 (6 bases). The V end lost 5 bases, the J end lost 6 bases, and 16 bases lay between the germline ends. Germline V CDR1 and CDR2: MDHEN, SYDVKM. CDR3 length: 14 residues. In DNA, the CDR3 is TGTGCCAGCAGTCCTTGGGGGGGCTGGGATGGCTACACCTTC. It yields the protein CASSPWGGWDGYTF.

This chain links TRBV7-9 with TRBJ1-1; D perhaps matches TRBD1 (5 bases). V was trimmed by 6 bases and J by 4 bases, leaving 12 bases between them. CDR1 is SEHNR, CDR2 FQNEAQ, per germline (reference sequence). There are 13 residues in the CDR3. The CDR3 is CASRIGGGTEAFF. CDR3 bases: TGTGCCAGCAGAATCGGGGGTGGCACTGAAGCTTTCTTT.

This clone was recorded a few times. The chain recombines TRBV28 with TRBJ1-2, with D tentatively TRBD1 (5 bases). There are 12 residues in the CDR3. Per germline, CDR1 MDHEN and CDR2 SYDVKM. Trimming took 5 bases from V and 7 from J, leaving 11 bases between them. The CDR3 protein is CASSLDTSGYTF. CDR3 in DNA: TGTGCCAGCAGTCTGGACACGAGTGGCTACACCTTC.

This clone was detected only once. V usage is TRBV6-9 and J usage is TRBJ2-5; the match to TRBD2 covers 7 bases. The CDR3 covers 18 residues. The V gene end was trimmed by 4 bases and the J gene end by 5 bases; junction bases not matched to a gene: 19. CDR1 MNHGY and CDR2 SVAAGI come from the germline V gene. The CDR3 is CASSFPPSRESAFETQYF. The CDR3 nucleotides read TGTGCCAGCAGTTTTCCCCCCTCGCGGGAGAGTGCCTTCGAGACCCAGTACTTC.

The sample holds a few counts of this clone. The chain couples TRBV28 to TRBJ2-5, with 10 nucleotides matching TRBD1. Germline lookup yields CDR1 MDHEN and CDR2 SYDVKM. The CDR3 length is 15 residues. Trimming took 4 bases from V and 4 from J; bases not matched to a gene: 6. The CDR3 spells CASSSPDRGAETQYF. The DNA of the CDR3 is TGTGCCAGCAGTTCCCCGGACAGGGGGGCAGAGACCCAGTACTTC.

This chain links TRBV28 with TRBJ1-1; unclear D gene. CDR1 and CDR2 from the germline V gene are MDHEN and SYDVKM. The CDR3 consists of 13 residues. V dropped 4 bases and J dropped 0 bases, with 6 bases sitting between them. CDR3 bases: TGTGCCAGCAGTTCCCGGTTGAACACTGAAGCTTTCTTT. Residues: CASSSRLNTEAFF.

V usage is TRBV19 and J usage is TRBJ2-3; D might be TRBD1 (6 bases). There are 16 residues in the CDR3. The ends were cut back, 6 bases at V and 0 bases at J, with 16 bases in the middle. The germline V gene encodes CDR1 LNHDA and CDR2 SQIVND (reference sequence). CDR3 coding DNA: TGTGCCAGTAGCCAAGCAGGGACAACTAGCACAGATACGCAGTATTTT. It encodes CASSQAGTTSTDTQYF.

This clone was detected only a few times. The rearrangement uses TRBV18 and TRBJ1-3, with 10 bases matching TRBD1. This CDR3 comprises 15 residues. Trimming took 5 bases from V and 9 from J; bases not matched to a gene: 10. The germline CDR1 and CDR2 sequences are KGHSH and LQKENI. The CDR3 protein is CASSRLPGTGVTIYF. The CDR3 DNA reads as TGTGCCAGCTCAAGATTACCCGGGACAGGGGTCACCATATATTTT.

The rearrangement joins TRBV19 to TRBJ2-1; D may be TRBD1 (5 bases). Trimming pared 0 bases from V and 3 bases from J, leaving 12 bases between. The CDR3 length is 16 residues. Germline CDR1 is LNHDA and CDR2 is SQIVND (reference sequence). CDR3 nucleotides: TGTGCCAGTAGTATAGATCCCCAGGGCGTCTACAATGAGCAGTTCTTC. Translation: CASSIDPQGVYNEQFF.

The chain couples TRBV11-3 to TRBJ2-1; 8 nucleotides align to TRBD1. Trimming cost V 5 bases and J 4 bases; bases outside gene matches: 13. The CDR3 consists of 17 residues. The germline gives CDR1 SGHNT, CDR2 YENEEA. CDR3 sequence reads: CASSLLLPGQAYNEQFF. The CDR3 DNA follows: TGTGCCAGCAGCCTACTTCTTCCGGGACAGGCGTACAATGAGCAGTTCTTC.

J is TRBJ1-5 and V is TRBV28; 7 bases are a match to TRBD1. This CDR3 is built from 16 residues. Germline V gene sequence: CDR1 MDHEN, CDR2 SYDVKM. Germline trimming cut 7 bases from V and 0 bases from J; bases unmatched to any gene: 9. The CDR3 DNA is TGTGCCAGCACCTCAGGGGGGTTTTATAGCAATCAGCCCCAGCATTTT. It is translated as CASTSGGFYSNQPQHF.

V and J are TRBV2 and TRBJ2-1, with D perhaps matching TRBD2 (6 bases). The CDR3 has 13 residues. Deletions cut 6 bases from V and 6 bases from J, with 12 bases between. From germline, CDR1 is SNHLY and CDR2 FYNNEI. The CDR3 sequence: CASRMTGGNEQFF. The CDR3, as DNA: TGTGCCAGCAGGATGACCGGGGGCAATGAGCAGTTCTTC.

This chain links TRBV9 with TRBJ1-4; no definite D call. This CDR3 spans 15 amino acids. The germline V gene has CDR1 SGDLS and CDR2 YYNGEE. V lost 0 bases, J lost 8 bases, and 14 bases lay in between. The CDR3 nucleotides read TGTGCCAGCAGCGTAGGTGCAGGCTTAGTGGAAAAACTGTTTTTT. Residues: CASSVGAGLVEKLFF.

This chain joins TRBV5-4 and TRBJ1-2; tentatively, D is TRBD1 (5 bases). This CDR3 is 13 amino acids long. With 0 bases removed from V and 4 bases from J, the gap between germline ends came to 7 bases. Germline loops: CDR1 SGHNT, CDR2 YYREEE (reference sequence). The CDR3 is CASSLDRSYGYTF. The CDR3 DNA sequence: TGTGCCAGCAGCTTGGACAGGAGCTATGGCTACACCTTC.

This chain uses TRBV27 with TRBJ2-5, with 10 bases identical to TRBD1. Germline-derived CDR1 and CDR2 are MNHEY and SMNVEV (reference sequence). The CDR3 contains 16 residues. Germline trimming cut 3 bases from V and 5 bases from J; bases unmatched to any gene: 9. CDR3 in amino acids: CASSFKTGGFGETQYF. CDR3 DNA sequence: TGTGCCAGCAGTTTTAAGACAGGGGGCTTCGGGGAGACCCAGTACTTC.